A single sample is the source of the 16 T cell receptor beta chains below, sequenced in a study of spatial heterogeneity in lung cancer. TCRdb processed the 5' RACE reads anew with MiXCR; each CDR3 protein has one entry. The sample yields around 120,000 distinct CDR3 sequences, 12% seen once. The time point was: blood at routine non-recurrence follow-up after resection. Whole RNA, isolated from tumor, nontumor lung or frozen PBMC, was sequenced without prior sorting. The sample in question was PBMCs, obtained at follow-up. Receptor source: a male donor with early-stage non-small cell lung cancer.

This clonotype was detected many times. V and J are TRBV13 and TRBJ2-1, with D perhaps being TRBD1 or TRBD2 (5 bases each). Per the germline V gene, CDR1 is PRHDT and CDR2 is FYEKMQ (reference sequence). CDR3 length: 13 amino acids. V was trimmed by 10 bases and J by 7 bases, leaving 17 bases between them. The CDR3 here is CANTKRGANEQFF. CDR3 sequence (DNA): TGTGCCAACACGAAAAGAGGGGCGAATGAGCAGTTCTTC.

The CDR3 loop is CASSMFADPYQETQYF. CDR3 nucleotides: TGTGCCAGTAGTATGTTTGCGGATCCATACCAAGAGACCCAGTACTTC. V is TRBV19 and J is TRBJ2-5, with no clear D. CDR3 size: 16 residues. Germline-derived CDR1 and CDR2 are LNHDA and SQIVND (reference sequence). Trimming pared 3 bases from V and 0 bases from J, leaving 14 bases between.

J is TRBJ1-6 and V is TRBV5-1, with TRBD1 identical over 8 bases. V shed 0 bases, J shed 4 bases, and the junction held 3 bases outside the gene matches. Germline values: CDR1 SGHRS, CDR2 YFSETQ. The CDR3 extends over 16 amino acids. The CDR3 spells CASSLDRGIYNSPLHF. For the CDR3, the DNA is TGCGCCAGCAGCTTGGACAGGGGGATATATAATTCACCCCTCCACTTT.

This clonotype was detected many times. This chain links TRBV18 with TRBJ2-5; D unclear. Trimming removed 3 bases at V and 0 bases at J, with 2 bases between. CDR3 length equals 12 residues. Per germline, CDR1 KGHSH and CDR2 LQKENI. The CDR3, as DNA: TGTGCCAGCTCACCCAACCAAGAGACCCAGTACTTC. It yields the protein CASSPNQETQYF.

The chain couples TRBV6-5 to TRBJ1-1, with 8 nucleotides matching TRBD1. The CDR3 covers 15 residues. Germline V lookup: CDR1 MNHEY, CDR2 SVGAGI. V was clipped by 0 bases and J by 8 bases; unmatched bases: 8. The CDR3 nucleotides are TGTGCCAGCAGTTACTCCTCCCAGGGGGCTACGGAAGCTTTCTTT. Amino acid sequence: CASSYSSQGATEAFF.

This clonotype was seen a few times. Germline is not matched at one junction end, which may reflect a read error. The rearrangement links TRBV12-3 or TRBV12-4 to TRBJ2-7; D is unclear. The CDR3 is 11 amino acids. The CDR3 DNA sequence: TGTGCCAGCAGTTTAGGCCCCTCTCGTTTCTTC. This encodes CASSLGPSRFF.

This clonotype was observed many times. The CDR3 region is CSAATGQGSNSPLHF. The CDR3, as DNA: TGCAGTGCTGCCACGGGACAGGGGAGCAATTCACCCCTCCACTTT. The V gene is TRBV20-1, the J gene TRBJ1-6; 10 bases line up with TRBD1. The CDR3 is 15 residues long. Unmatched junction bases numbered 8, after V lost 5 bases and J lost 7 bases. The germline CDR1 and CDR2 sequences are DFQATT and SNEGSKA (reference sequence).

This clonotype occurred many times. The V call is TRBV5-1, the J call TRBJ1-5, with 7 bases fitting TRBD1. This CDR3 comprises 16 residues. With 4 bases clipped from V and 1 base from J, the junction kept 8 bases outside the gene matches. Germline lookup yields CDR1 SGHRS and CDR2 YFSETQ. The CDR3 nucleotides are TGCGCCAGCAGCACCCGACAGGGATCGAGCAATCAGCCCCAGCATTTT. This encodes CASSTRQGSSNQPQHF.

This rearrangement joins TRBV28 to TRBJ2-3, with a weak D call TRBD2 (6 bases). There are 17 residues in the CDR3. Germline CDR1 is MDHEN and CDR2 is SYDVKM. Trimming shortened V by 7 bases and J by 4 bases, and 24 bases separated the two germline ends. CDR3: CASTDSLLAGKSDTQYF. CDR3 DNA: TGTGCCAGCACCGATTCCCTCCTCGCGGGGAAGTCAGATACGCAGTATTTT.

The chain carries TRBV18 and TRBJ1-6; 7 nucleotides agree with TRBD1. Germline V gene data show CDR1 as KGHSH and CDR2 as LQKENI. V shed 3 bases, J shed 5 bases, and the junction held 4 bases outside the gene matches. CDR3 size: 15 residues. Here the CDR3 DNA reads TGTGCCAGCTCACCTCCAGGGGGAAATAATTCACCCCTCCACTTT. Protein sequence: CASSPPGGNNSPLHF.

The chain has TRBV5-1 and TRBJ1-5; D is undetermined. The CDR3 is 14 amino acids. From germline, CDR1 is SGHRS and CDR2 YFSETQ. V was pared by 5 bases and J by 3 bases, with 12 bases between. CDR3 DNA: TGCGCCAGCAGAACGACGCCTTACAATCAGCCCCAGCATTTT. Protein: CASRTTPYNQPQHF. The full variable domain, completed using reference TRBV5-1 and TRBJ1-5, is KAGVTQTPRYLIKTRGQQVTLSCSPISGHRSVSWYQQTPGQGLQFLFEYFSETQRNKGNFPGRFSGRQFSNSRSEMNVSTLELGDSALYLCASRTTPYNQPQHFGDGTRLSIL.

This chain uses TRBV6-1 with TRBJ2-3, with 7 bases identical to TRBD1. CDR3 length: 13 amino acids. J lost 4 bases, V lost 4 bases, and 2 bases had no gene match. Germline assignment: CDR1 MNHNS and CDR2 SASEGT. The DNA for the CDR3 is TGTGCCAGCAGTGGAGACAGGGCAGATACGCAGTATTTT. Encoded protein: CASSGDRADTQYF.

This clonotype was observed many times. This chain joins TRBV29-1 and TRBJ1-5, with TRBD1 matching 7 bases. Trimming at V came to 6 bases and at J to 7 bases, leaving 9 bases not matched to a gene. Germline CDR1 SQVTM, CDR2 ANQGSEA. The CDR3 is 13 residues long. The CDR3 protein is CSVGTALDQPQHF. In DNA form, the CDR3 reads TGCAGCGTGGGGACAGCCTTGGACCAGCCCCAGCATTTT.

This clonotype was picked up many times. The chain has TRBV3-1 and TRBJ2-1; maybe TRBD1 (6 bases). The CDR3 consists of 14 residues. Germline-derived CDR1 and CDR2 are LGHDT and YNNKEL (reference sequence). The V end lost 3 bases, the J end lost 6 bases, and 12 bases lay between the germline ends. In DNA, the CDR3 is TGTGCCAGCAGCCAGAGGGACACAACCAATGAGCAGTTCTTC. Translating it yields CASSQRDTTNEQFF.

This clonotype occurred a few times. This sequence joins TRBV28 and TRBJ2-1; D is tentatively TRBD1 or TRBD2 (5 bases each). This CDR3 contains 13 residues. CDR1 and CDR2 (germline): MDHEN, SYDVKM. The germline V and J ends were trimmed by 8 bases and 4 bases, with 12 bases remaining between them. CDR3 nucleotides: TGTGCCAGCGGGGCAGGGAGATACAATGAGCAGTTCTTC. Protein sequence: CASGAGRYNEQFF.

V gene TRBV3-1 combines with J gene TRBJ2-4; a possible D gene is TRBD2 (5 bases). Trimming removed 2 bases from V and 0 bases from J, with 5 bases in between. The germline V gene encodes CDR1 LGHDT and CDR2 YNNKEL (reference sequence). CDR3 size: 14 residues. Here the CDR3 DNA reads TGTGCCAGCAGCCAACGGGGAGCCAAAAACATTCAGTACTTC. Encoded protein: CASSQRGAKNIQYF. Drawing the rest from reference TRBV3-1 and TRBJ2-4, the complete variable domain is DTAVSQTPKYLVTQMGNDKSIKCEQNLGHDTMYWYKQDSKKFLKIMFSYNNKELIINETVPNRFSPKSPDKAHLNLHINSLELGDSAVYFCASSQRGAKNIQYFGAGTRLSVL.